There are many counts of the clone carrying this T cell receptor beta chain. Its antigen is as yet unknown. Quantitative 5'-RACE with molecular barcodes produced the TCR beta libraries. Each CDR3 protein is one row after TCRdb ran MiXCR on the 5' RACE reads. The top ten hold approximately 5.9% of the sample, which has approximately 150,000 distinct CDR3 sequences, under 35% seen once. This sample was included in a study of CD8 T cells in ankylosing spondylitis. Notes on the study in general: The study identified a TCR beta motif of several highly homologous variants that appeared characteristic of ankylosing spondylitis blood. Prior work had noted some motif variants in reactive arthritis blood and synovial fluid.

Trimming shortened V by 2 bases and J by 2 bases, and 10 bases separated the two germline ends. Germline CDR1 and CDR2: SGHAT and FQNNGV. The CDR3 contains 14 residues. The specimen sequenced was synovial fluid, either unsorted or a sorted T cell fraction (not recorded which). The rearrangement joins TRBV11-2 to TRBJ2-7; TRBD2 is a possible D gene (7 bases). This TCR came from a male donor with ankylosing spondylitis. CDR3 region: CASSLKGGPYEQYF. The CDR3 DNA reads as TGTGCCAGCAGCTTAAAGGGGGGGCCCTACGAGCAGTACTTC.